A selection of T cell receptor beta chains follows, all from one sample in a study of blood T cell repertoires in COVID-19. The assay was immunoSEQ multiplex PCR, and TCRdb's table has in-frame clones only and misses some. The table has over 70,000 clones, 85% seen once. The sequenced sample was peripheral blood. These TCRs come from a man of 80 years or more with acute or convalescent COVID-19. The CDR3 runs from the conserved cysteine through the conserved F or W. The D gene is left open where the match is weak. Not every row has a clone size; where given, it reads once, few, many or a size class.

size | J | D | V | DNA | CDR3
. | TRBJ2-2 | . | TRBV18 | TGTGCCAGCTCAGAGGGTAATACGAACACCGGGGAGCTGTTTTTT | CASSEGNTNTGELFF
. | TRBJ2-5 | . | TRBV7-7 | TGTGCCAGCAGCTTGGGCTCACAAGAGACCCAGTACTTC | CASSLGSQETQYF
. | TRBJ2-5 | . | TRBV24-1 | TGTGCCACCAGTGATTTAGGACTGCAAGAGACCCAGTACTTC | CATSDLGLQETQYF
. | TRBJ2-5 | TRBD1 | TRBV4-3 | TGCGCCAGCAGCCAAGAGAGGGGACAGGGAAGAGGGGAGACCCAGTACTTC | CASSQERGQGRGETQYF
. | TRBJ1-2 | . | TRBV12-3/TRBV12-4 | TGTGCCAGCAGTTCCTCCTCCCCGACAGGTGCCACCTTC | CASSSSSPTGATF
. | TRBJ2-7 | . | TRBV6-2/TRBV6-3 | TGTGCCAGCAGTTACCCCCCTCCCTACGAGCAGTACTTC | CASSYPPPYEQYF
. | TRBJ1-3 | . | TRBV14 | TGTGCCAGCAGCCTGAGGCTAGACTCTGGAAACACCATATATTTT | CASSLRLDSGNTIYF
few | TRBJ2-5 | . | TRBV21-1 | TGTGCCAGCAGCAAAGAGCCGACTATCCGCGGACGCCAAGAGACCCAGTACTTC | CASSKEPTIRGRQETQYF
. | TRBJ1-3 | TRBD1 | TRBV28 | TGTGCCAGCAGTTCCCCAGGGGGAAGCTCTGGAAACACCATATATTTT | CASSSPGGSSGNTIYF
once | TRBJ1-1 | . | TRBV7-2 | TGTGCCAGCAGCTTAATGCGGAACACTGAAGCTTTCTTT | CASSLMRNTEAFF
few | TRBJ1-5 | TRBD1 | TRBV7-8 | TGTGCCAGCAGCTTTTTATTAGGGGGCGATCAGCCCCAGCATTTT | CASSFLLGGDQPQHF
. | TRBJ2-5 | TRBD1 | TRBV7-2 | TGTGCCAGCAGCCCCTCGACAGGGAACCGGGCCCAGTACTTC | CASSPSTGNRAQYF
. | TRBJ1-2 | TRBD1 | TRBV11-2 | TGTGCCAGCAGCTTTCAGGGGGCGGATGGCTACACCTTC | CASSFQGADGYTF
once | TRBJ2-1 | . | TRBV9 | TGTGCCAGCAGCGTAGGACCCCTCCGGACTGATGAGCAGTTCTTC | CASSVGPLRTDEQFF
. | TRBJ2-2 | TRBD1 | TRBV3-1/TRBV3-2 | TGTGCCAGCAGCCCCGGACAGGGGGCGGCCACCGGGGAGCTGTTTTTT | CASSPGQGAATGELFF
few | TRBJ1-4 | TRBD1 | TRBV19 | TGTGCCAGTAGTCCCGGGACAGGGGATGAAAAACTGTTTTTT | CASSPGTGDEKLFF
. | TRBJ1-1 | . | TRBV10-3 | TGTGCCTCCACCGGGACGGGAGACACTGAAGCTTTCTTT | CASTGTGDTEAFF
. | TRBJ2-5 | TRBD1 | TRBV12-3/TRBV12-4 | TGTGCCAGCAAGGGACAGTCCCAAGAGACCCAGTACTTC | CASKGQSQETQYF
. | TRBJ1-5 | TRBD1 | TRBV19 | TGTGCCGATAGGAGGACAGGGGGCAAGTATAGCAATCAGCCCCAGCATTTT | CADRRTGGKYSNQPQHF
. | TRBJ1-5 | . | TRBV3-1/TRBV3-2 | TGTGCCAGCAGCCCGGGTAGGGGTTTCAATCAGCCCCAGCATTTT | CASSPGRGFNQPQHF
. | TRBJ1-2 | . | TRBV6-1 | TGTGCCAGCAGTGAAGGAGCCACCTTCTATGGCTACACCTTC | CASSEGATFYGYTF
few | TRBJ2-1 | . | TRBV6-2/TRBV6-3 | TGTGCCAGCAGTTACCGGACAGCGACCTCCTACAATGAGCAGTTCTTC | CASSYRTATSYNEQFF
once | TRBJ2-1 | TRBD2 | TRBV19 | TGTGCCAGTAGTCCCAGCCCCGGGACTAGCGGGGGAAAGTACAATGAGCAGTTCTTC | CASSPSPGTSGGKYNEQFF
. | TRBJ2-3 | TRBD2 | TRBV11-3 | TGTGCCAGCAGCCCAGCTAGCGGGAGCACAGATACGCAGTATTTT | CASSPASGSTDTQYF
. | TRBJ2-7 | . | TRBV18 | TGTGCCAGCTCACCCCTTGCGGTTGCTACTTCCTACGAGCAGTACTTC | CASSPLAVATSYEQYF
. | TRBJ1-2 | TRBD1 | TRBV5-4 | TGTGCCAGCAGCCTCAACAGGGGGCAGTTAGACTATGGCTACACCTTC | CASSLNRGQLDYGYTF
. | TRBJ2-2 | . | TRBV11-3 | TGTGCCAGCAGCTTAATAGCTCCCGGGGAGCTGTTTTTT | CASSLIAPGELFF
. | TRBJ1-5 | . | TRBV6-2/TRBV6-3 | TGTGCCAGCAGTGACTGGACAGATAGCAATCAGCCCCAGCATTTT | CASSDWTDSNQPQHF